The 23 T cell receptor beta chains given below trace back to one sample, sequenced in a study of OX40 agonist ivuxolimab in advanced cancers. The repertoire was sequenced with immunoSEQ multiplex PCR; TCRdb's copy has only in-frame clones and lacks some. The sample consists of tens of thousands of clones, less than 90% of them appearing once. This sample comprised CD4+ or CD8+ T cells sorted from blood, obtained in a trial of the OX40 agonist ivuxolimab. Receptor source: an adult with an advanced solid tumor such as melanoma, head and neck, liver or kidney cancer.

The count of this clone is one. This chain joins TRBV28 and TRBJ1-3; possible D gene TRBD1, 5 bases. Per the germline V gene, CDR1 is MDHEN and CDR2 is SYDVKM. CDR3 size: 14 residues. V lost 3 bases to trimming and J lost 4 bases, with 10 bases between them. The CDR3: CASSLAGYGNTIYF. The CDR3 nucleotides are TGTGCCAGCAGTTTGGCAGGGTACGGAAACACCATATATTTT.

This rearrangement joins TRBV28 to TRBJ2-7; D may match TRBD1 or TRBD2 (5 bases each). The CDR3 is 14 amino acids. Per germline, CDR1 MDHEN and CDR2 SYDVKM. The V end was cut by 3 bases, the J end by 5 bases, with 14 bases between. The CDR3 bases are TGTGCCAGCAGTTTGGTGGGGGAACACAACGAGCAGTACTTC. This sequence encodes CASSLVGEHNEQYF.

The V gene is TRBV5-4, the J gene TRBJ2-3; D is possibly TRBD2 (6 bases). Germline values: CDR1 SGHNT, CDR2 YYREEE (reference sequence). The CDR3 runs to 15 residues. Trimming removed 2 bases at V and 6 bases at J, with 16 bases between. The CDR3 DNA follows: TGTGCCAGCAGCTTAATTCAGGCTAGCGTCGATACGCAGTATTTT. Translated: CASSLIQASVDTQYF.

The genes are TRBV28 and TRBJ2-7; D is undetermined. The CDR3 loop spans 13 amino acids. Per germline, CDR1 MDHEN and CDR2 SYDVKM. With 6 bases removed from V and 0 bases from J, the gap between germline ends came to 9 bases. Here the CDR3 DNA reads TGTGCCAGCAGAGGGCTCGGCTCCTACGAGCAGTACTTC. Its translation is CASRGLGSYEQYF.

This rearrangement joins TRBV6-5 to TRBJ1-1; 7 nucleotides line up with TRBD1. This CDR3 has 15 residues. V gave up 5 bases and J gave up 5 bases; unmatched junction bases: 11. CDR1 and CDR2 from the germline V gene are MNHEY and SVGAGI. In nucleotides, the CDR3 is TGTGCCAGCAGTCTCTACCCAGGGGGGAGGACTGAAGCTTTCTTT. Its translation: CASSLYPGGRTEAFF.

The chain links TRBV29-1 to TRBJ2-1; D is perhaps TRBD1 (5 bases). Germline V gene lookup returns CDR1 SQVTM and CDR2 ANQGSEA. The ends were cut back, 4 bases at V and 3 bases at J, with 7 bases in the middle. This CDR3 is built from 12 residues. This CDR3 reads CSVVQVYNEQFF. In DNA, the CDR3 is TGCAGCGTTGTACAGGTCTACAATGAGCAGTTCTTC.

The chain carries TRBV27 and TRBJ2-3; D is undetermined. The V gene lost 6 bases and the J gene lost 2 bases, with 18 bases spanning the gap. CDR1 and CDR2 from the germline V gene are MNHEY and SMNVEV (reference sequence). This CDR3 has 16 amino acids. The CDR3 nucleotides are TGTGCCAGCAGCCCCTCTGGGCGCAGCCTCACAGATACGCAGTATTTT. As protein: CASSPSGRSLTDTQYF.

The genes are TRBV5-5 and TRBJ2-7; unclear D gene. Looked up from germline, CDR1 is SGHKS and CDR2 is YYEKEE (reference sequence). Trimming removed 1 base at V and 3 bases at J, with 8 bases between. The CDR3 sequence is 13 residues long. The CDR3 protein is CASSLPGFYEQYF. The CDR3 nucleotides are TGTGCCAGCAGCTTGCCGGGCTTCTACGAGCAGTACTTC.

This sequence joins TRBV7-2 and TRBJ1-2, with 8 bases lining up with TRBD1. The CDR3 is 15 residues long. V dropped 0 bases and J dropped 8; count of bases not matched to a gene: 8. CDR1 and CDR2 (germline): SGHTA, FQGNSA. The CDR3 region has the DNA TGTGCCAGCAGCTTAGCGTTGAGACAGGGGCGAGGCTACACCTTC. This codes for CASSLALRQGRGYTF. Drawing the rest from reference TRBV7-2 and TRBJ1-2, the complete variable domain is GAGVSQSPSNKVTEKGKDVELRCDPISGHTALYWYRQSLGQGLEFLIYFQGNSAPDKSGLPSDRFSAERTGGSVSTLTIQRTQQEDSAVYLCASSLALRQGRGYTFGSGTRLTVV.

In its sample, this clone was seen a few times. This sequence joins TRBV7-6 and TRBJ2-3; D is unclear. The CDR3 has 15 residues. The germline V gene has CDR1 SGHVS and CDR2 FNYEAQ. The V end lost 5 bases, the J end lost 6 bases, and 18 bases lay between the germline ends. CDR3 DNA sequence: TGTGCCAGCAGCATGACTGACCTGGGTGTTGATACGCAGTATTTT. Protein: CASSMTDLGVDTQYF.

J is TRBJ2-5 and V is TRBV6-5; either TRBD1 or TRBD2 may supply D (7 bases each). CDR1 and CDR2 from the germline V gene are MNHEY and SVGAGI. The CDR3 contains 15 residues. The ends were cut back, 2 bases at V and 2 bases at J, with 12 bases in the middle. This CDR3 reads CASSYAGGGQETQYF. CDR3 coding DNA: TGTGCCAGCAGTTACGCAGGGGGGGGTCAAGAGACCCAGTACTTC.

This chain uses TRBV10-3 with TRBJ1-1, with a possible D match to TRBD1 (6 bases). Germline V gives CDR1 ENHRY, CDR2 SYGVKD. Trimming removed 4 bases at V and 3 bases at J, with 12 bases between. CDR3 length: 14 residues. The CDR3 spells CAISVRGEDTEAFF. Written as DNA, the CDR3 is TGTGCCATCAGTGTTAGGGGGGAGGACACTGAAGCTTTCTTT.

This chain connects TRBV15 to TRBJ2-3; 10 bases map to TRBD2. Germline CDR1 reads LNHNV; CDR2 reads YYDKDF (reference sequence). CDR3 length: 16 amino acids. V trimming: 1 base; J trimming: 8 bases; junction bases outside the gene matches: 9. The CDR3 loop reads CATSRADRLAGVTQYF. As DNA, the CDR3 is TGTGCCACCAGCAGAGCGGATCGGCTAGCGGGAGTTACGCAGTATTTT. Full variable domain (outside the CDR3, taken from reference TRBV15 and TRBJ2-3): DAMVIQNPRYQVTQFGKPVTLSCSQTLNHNVMYWYQQKSSQAPKLLFHYYDKDFNNEADTPDNFQSRRPNTSFCFLDIRSPGLGDTAMYLCATSRADRLAGVTQYFGPGTRLTVL.

The chain combines TRBV6-1 with TRBJ1-1; D is uncertain. Germline assignment: CDR1 MNHNS and CDR2 SASEGT. The CDR3 has 11 residues. With 1 base removed from V and 12 bases from J, the gap between germline ends came to 9 bases. CDR3 coding DNA: TGTGCCAGCAGTGAAGGCGGCTTTTCTTTCTTT. It translates to CASSEGGFSFF.

CDR3 in amino acids: CASSGSGTSGDHSTDTQYF. The CDR3 DNA reads as TGTGCCAGCAGCGGCTCCGGGACTAGCGGGGACCATAGCACAGATACGCAGTATTTT. V gene TRBV5-4 combines with J gene TRBJ2-3; 13 nucleotides match TRBD2. Trimming cost V 4 bases and J 0 bases; bases outside gene matches: 11. Germline CDR1 and CDR2: SGHNT and YYREEE (reference sequence). CDR3 length: 19 residues.

The chain recombines TRBV7-8 with TRBJ1-1; no clear D gene. The CDR3 has 14 amino acids. Deletions cut 2 bases from V and 1 base from J, with 8 bases between. Germline assignment: CDR1 SGHVS and CDR2 FQNEAQ. The CDR3 DNA reads TGTGCCAGCAGCTTATTCCCCAAGAACACTGAAGCTTTCTTT. This codes for CASSLFPKNTEAFF.

J is TRBJ2-1 and V is TRBV4-3, with unresolved D. The CDR3 runs to 15 residues. Looked up from germline, CDR1 is LGHNA and CDR2 is YSLEER. Trimming cost V 0 bases and J 2 bases, with 8 bases left between them. The CDR3 region is CASSQDRITYNEQFF. Here the CDR3 DNA reads TGCGCCAGCAGCCAAGATCGGATCACCTACAATGAGCAGTTCTTC.

This chain uses TRBV2 with TRBJ1-4; D gene unclear. Germline lookup yields CDR1 SNHLY and CDR2 FYNNEI. The CDR3 spans 12 residues. V dropped 2 bases and J dropped 5 bases, with 3 bases sitting between them. CDR3 residues: CASSELNEKLFF. The CDR3 DNA sequence: TGTGCCAGCAGTGAATTAAATGAAAAACTGTTTTTT.

J is TRBJ2-3 and V is TRBV19, with D perhaps matching TRBD1 (5 bases). The CDR3 runs to 11 residues. Germline values: CDR1 LNHDA, CDR2 SQIVND (reference sequence). V lost 2 bases and J lost 12, with 9 bases in between. The CDR3 DNA reads as TGTGCCAGTAGTATACGAGGACACCAGTATTTT. Protein sequence: CASSIRGHQYF.

The chain employs TRBV27 and TRBJ1-5, with D maybe TRBD1 (5 bases). The V and J ends lost 3 bases and 2 bases respectively, with 8 bases between them. Per the germline V gene, CDR1 is MNHEY and CDR2 is SMNVEV (reference sequence). The CDR3 runs 14 residues. The CDR3 nucleotides read TGTGCCAGCAGTTTCGGGACGGGCAATCAGCCCCAGCATTTT. Translated, it gives CASSFGTGNQPQHF.

The gene calls are TRBV4-1 and TRBJ2-1, with 8 positions matching TRBD2. Germline CDR1 reads MGHRA; CDR2 reads YSYEKL. The V and J ends lost 5 bases and 4 bases, in that order; junction bases with no gene match: 7. The CDR3 contains 15 residues. CDR3 DNA sequence: TGCGCCAGCAGCGACCGACTAGCGTATTACAATGAGCAGTTCTTC. It yields the protein CASSDRLAYYNEQFF.

This chain joins TRBV19 and TRBJ2-7; D may be TRBD2 (6 bases). Germline-derived CDR1 and CDR2 are LNHDA and SQIVND (reference sequence). V was clipped by 5 bases and J by 2 bases, with 13 bases between them. The length of the CDR3 is 14 residues. The CDR3 here is CASSVRRGPYEQYF. CDR3 DNA sequence: TGTGCCAGTAGTGTTAGGCGGGGTCCCTACGAGCAGTACTTC. The whole variable domain, remainder taken from reference TRBV19 and TRBJ2-7, is DGGITQSPKYLFRKEGQNVTLSCEQNLNHDAMYWYRQDPGQGLRLIYYSQIVNDFQKGDIAEGYSVSREKKESFPLTVTSAQKNPTAFYLCASSVRRGPYEQYFGPGTRLTVT.

Comment on this clone: Other DNA sequences in the sample encode the same CDR3. The V and J genes are TRBV28 and TRBJ2-3; no clear D. Per the germline V gene, CDR1 is MDHEN and CDR2 is SYDVKM. This CDR3 has 11 amino acids. V lost 6 bases, J lost 6 bases, and 7 bases lay in between. CDR3 protein: CASRVWDTQYF. The CDR3 nucleotides are TGTGCCAGCAGGGTTTGGGATACGCAGTATTTT.